The clone carrying this T cell receptor beta chain was counted a few times. Antigen specificity is unknown. This entry comes from a study of blood T cells in healthy people across ages. A J-beta primer mix and a sample-barcoded 5' primer were used in a second PCR of about 7 to 12 cycles. TCRdb re-called the 5' RACE reads through MiXCR, storing one row per CDR3 protein. Of roughly 500,000 distinct CDR3 sequences in the sample, 20% to 30% were seen once. Findings and limits, study-wide: It was held that the diversity estimates obtained from one million T cells were underestimates.

These data are also associated with another study on T cells of mothers and their children. As reported in that work: Slightly higher overlap, not significant, was seen in related mother-child pairs than in unrelated pairs.

The source of this sequence is a boy aged 5 to 17 in good health. Sample: blood.

This CDR3 is CASSLASDGTDTQYF. As DNA, the CDR3 is TGTGCCAGCAGCTTAGCTAGCGATGGCACAGATACGCAGTATTTT. V and J are TRBV7-2 and TRBJ2-3; D may be TRBD2 (5 bases). Trimming cost V 0 bases and J 1 base, with 8 bases left between them. Germline CDR1 and CDR2: SGHTA and FQGNSA. This CDR3 spans 15 amino acids.